The T cell receptor (beta chain) described here comes from a study of technical replicates of blood from a handful of donors. Generated by immunoSEQ multiplex PCR, the TCRdb table keeps only in-frame clones and is missing some. The data contain approximately 70,000 clones, 91% of them singletons. CDR3 length equals 14 residues. The V end lost 2 bases, the J end lost 1 base, and 5 bases lay between the germline ends. Germline V lookup: CDR1 MNHEY, CDR2 SVGAGI. The J gene is TRBJ2-2, the V gene TRBV6-5; unclear D gene. The sequence was collected from a human donor in good health. Some clones in this sample may be carry-over from other donors' samples. The source material was T cells isolated from PBMCs. For the CDR3, the DNA is TGTGCCAGCAGTTACACGAGGAACACCGGGGAGCTGTTTTTT. Encoded protein: CASSYTRNTGELFF.